This entry concerns a single TCR beta chain. The source of the sample is a study of cytomegalovirus exposure and HLA in healthy donors. CDR1 and CDR2 from the germline V gene are MNHEY and SVGAGI. The CDR3 has 12 residues. V was clipped by 4 bases and J by 9 bases, with 9 bases between them. The PCR contained 60 Vbeta and 13 Jbeta primers. Only in-frame clones appear in the TCRdb table, and some are missing; sequencing was by immunoSEQ multiplex PCR. The table lists over 95,000 clones, roughly three quarters of them singletons. The specimen sequenced was PBMCs. This TCR was recovered from a female donor in good health and CMV-seronegative. The rearrangement joins TRBV6-5 to TRBJ2-2; possibly TRBD2 for D (5 bases). The CDR3 sequence: CASSFRLRELFF. The CDR3 nucleotides read TGTGCCAGCAGTTTCAGACTAAGGGAGCTGTTTTTT.